A single sample is the source of the 20 T cell receptor beta chains below, sequenced in a study of blood T cells in healthy people across ages. PCR was performed a second time for about 7 to 12 cycles using a sample-barcoded 5' primer and a J-beta primer mix. TCRdb processed the 5' RACE reads anew with MiXCR; each CDR3 protein has one entry. The sample consists of about 970,000 distinct CDR3 sequences, roughly half of them appearing once. What was sequenced was blood. The receptors stem from a woman aged 55-69 years in good health.

The V call is TRBV10-1, the J call TRBJ2-7; tentatively, D is TRBD2 (6 bases). CDR1 is WNHNN, CDR2 SYGVQD, per germline (reference sequence). V dropped 8 bases and J dropped 2 bases, with 13 bases sitting between them. The CDR3 is made up of 13 amino acids. The CDR3 is CASGAGGTYEQYF. The CDR3 DNA reads as TGCGCCAGCGGCGCCGGGGGAACCTACGAGCAGTACTTC.

This chain connects TRBV4-1 to TRBJ2-7; TRBD2 aligns across 10 bases. Germline CDR1 is MGHRA and CDR2 is YSYEKL. This CDR3 is built from 19 residues. J was trimmed by 3 bases and V by 2 bases; bases with no gene match: 16. CDR3 residues: CASSQIPRSGRALGYEQYF. CDR3 in DNA: TGCGCCAGCAGCCAAATACCTAGGAGCGGGAGGGCCCTGGGCTACGAGCAGTACTTC.

This clonotype was recorded many times. This chain connects TRBV7-2 to TRBJ2-5, with unresolved D. This CDR3 spans 14 amino acids. CDR1 and CDR2 from the germline V gene are SGHTA and FQGNSA. V lost 0 bases to trimming and J lost 4 bases, with 9 bases between them. CDR3 loop: CASSLAGWGETQYF. The DNA of the CDR3 is TGTGCCAGCAGCTTAGCCGGATGGGGAGAGACCCAGTACTTC. Combining the CDR3 with reference TRBV7-2 and TRBJ2-5 gives the whole variable domain GAGVSQSPSNKVTEKGKDVELRCDPISGHTALYWYRQSLGQGLEFLIYFQGNSAPDKSGLPSDRFSAERTGGSVSTLTIQRTQQEDSAVYLCASSLAGWGETQYFGPGTRLLVL.

This clonotype was counted at least ten times. The chain joins TRBV4-3 to TRBJ2-3; perhaps TRBD1 as D (5 bases). CDR1 and CDR2 from the germline V gene are LGHNA and YSLEER. The CDR3 extends over 13 amino acids. V dropped 3 bases and J dropped 6 bases, with 10 bases sitting between them. CDR3 amino acids: CASSQNRKDTQYF. Written as DNA, the CDR3 is TGCGCCAGCAGCCAGAACAGGAAGGATACGCAGTATTTT.

This clonotype was detected only a few times. The chain links TRBV4-1 to TRBJ2-1; 7 bases line up with TRBD2. Germline V gene lookup returns CDR1 MGHRA and CDR2 YSYEKL. V trimming: 2 bases; J trimming: 0 bases; junction bases outside the gene matches: 4. The CDR3 consists of 16 residues. In nucleotides, the CDR3 is TGCGCCAGCAGCCAATGGACTAGATACTCCTACAATGAGCAGTTCTTC. Protein: CASSQWTRYSYNEQFF.

J is TRBJ2-7 and V is TRBV28; maybe TRBD2 (5 bases). The CDR3 totals 13 residues. Germline assignment: CDR1 MDHEN and CDR2 SYDVKM. V was cut by 6 bases and J by 1 base, with 10 bases left in between. The CDR3 protein is CASRERGSYEQYF. In nucleotides, the CDR3 is TGTGCCAGCAGGGAACGGGGTTCCTACGAGCAGTACTTC.

The chain links TRBV11-3 to TRBJ2-7, with 9 bases identical to TRBD2. Matching the DNA end better, TRBJ2-5 makes the J call doubtful. CDR3 size: 16 residues. From germline, CDR1 is SGHNT and CDR2 YENEEA. The CDR3, as DNA: TGTGCCAGCAGCTCCGCGATTAGCGGGAGACCGGAGACCCAGTACTTC. This codes for CASSSAISGRPETQYF.

In its sample, this clonotype was seen a few times. Here the CDR3 DNA reads TGTGCCAGCAGTCCCGGGACAGGGATCACAGATACGCAGTATTTT. Translated, it gives CASSPGTGITDTQYF. This chain links TRBV6-2 or TRBV6-3 with TRBJ2-3, with TRBD1 matching over 9 bases. The junction had 5 bases not matched to a gene; V was cut back by 5 bases and J by 2 bases. The CDR3 is 15 amino acids. From germline, CDR1 is MNHEY and CDR2 SVGEGT.

Only a few counts were recorded for this clonotype. The chain employs TRBV28 and TRBJ1-2; D remains unclear. V was pared by 8 bases and J by 8 bases, with 15 bases between. This CDR3 region has 12 residues. CDR1 is MDHEN, CDR2 SYDVKM, per germline. CDR3: CASGDEIAGYTF. In DNA form, the CDR3 reads TGTGCCAGCGGAGACGAGATCGCCGGCTACACCTTC.

The chain recombines TRBV3-1 with TRBJ2-1; 9 positions agree with TRBD2. Losses at the gene ends were 0 bases for V and 9 bases for J; bases not matched to a gene: 15. This CDR3 contains 18 residues. Germline V CDR1 and CDR2: LGHDT, YNNKEL (reference sequence). The CDR3 sequence: CASSQDRIGREGRGEQFF. CDR3 coding DNA: TGTGCCAGCAGCCAAGATCGAATCGGGCGGGAGGGCCGCGGTGAGCAGTTCTTC.

The V gene is TRBV6-2 or TRBV6-3, the J gene TRBJ2-3; 12 bases align to TRBD2. J was trimmed by 9 bases and V by 8 bases; bases with no gene match: 6. Germline V gene sequence: CDR1 MNHEY, CDR2 SVGEGT. CDR3 length: 13 amino acids. The CDR3 coding sequence is TGTGCCAGCGGCGGACTAGCGGGACTCACGCAGTATTTT. It yields the protein CASGGLAGLTQYF.

This chain links TRBV18 with TRBJ2-6; TRBD1 agrees at 9 bases. The CDR3 runs 17 residues. Germline CDR1 reads KGHSH; CDR2 reads LQKENI. The V gene end was trimmed by 3 bases and the J gene end by 0 bases; junction bases not matched to a gene: 3. The CDR3 DNA is TGTGCCAGCTCACCCTCACAGGGGGCCTCTGGGGCCAACGTCCTGACTTTC. Its translation is CASSPSQGASGANVLTF.

This clonotype was seen more than once but under ten times. The chain couples TRBV12-3 or TRBV12-4 to TRBJ2-1, with D unresolved. Trimming left V 3 bases short and J 8 bases short, with 17 bases between. CDR3 size: 15 residues. CDR3 nucleotide sequence: TGTGCCAGCAGTTTTCCGCTCCCAGCAGGCTATGAGCAGTTCTTC. Translation: CASSFPLPAGYEQFF.

The chain is built from TRBV20-1 and TRBJ2-3; D is unresolved. Trimming removed 4 bases from V and 4 bases from J, with 9 bases in between. The V gene's germline CDR1 is DFQATT and CDR2 SNEGSKA (reference sequence). The CDR3 contains 12 residues. CDR3 region: CSATETSDTQYF. The CDR3 coding sequence is TGCAGTGCTACCGAGACTTCAGATACGCAGTATTTT.

The V and J genes are TRBV2 and TRBJ2-5; TRBD1 is a possible D gene (6 bases). The V gene's germline CDR1 is SNHLY and CDR2 FYNNEI. This CDR3 is 13 amino acids long. V lost 5 bases to trimming and J lost 11 bases, with 18 bases between them. In nucleotides, the CDR3 is TGTGCCAGCAGTCGTGGACAGTTCAATGAGCAGTACTTC. Its protein product is CASSRGQFNEQYF.

The genes are TRBV4-3 and TRBJ2-5; the match to TRBD2 covers 8 bases. This CDR3 is 16 amino acids long. The germline gives CDR1 LGHNA, CDR2 YSLEER. V lost 1 base to trimming and J lost 4 bases; unmatched junction nucleotides: 8. CDR3 DNA sequence: TGCGCCAGCAGCCAAGGTTTAGCGGGAATTGGAGAGACCCAGTACTTC. Amino acid sequence: CASSQGLAGIGETQYF.

The V and J genes are TRBV10-2 and TRBJ1-1, with D possibly being TRBD1 (6 bases). Germline V gene data show CDR1 as WSHSY and CDR2 as SAAADI. This CDR3 contains 15 residues. V lost 3 bases, J lost 1 base, and 12 bases lay in between. The CDR3 sequence: CASSDPGTPNTEAFF. As DNA, the CDR3 is TGCGCCAGCAGTGATCCCGGGACACCGAACACTGAAGCTTTCTTT.

The V and J genes are TRBV9 and TRBJ2-5; no clear D. V was cut by 4 bases and J by 1 base, with 17 bases left in between. The CDR3 consists of 16 residues. Germline-derived CDR1 and CDR2 are SGDLS and YYNGEE. The CDR3 coding sequence is TGTGCCAGCAGCACCCACCTTTCAGTAGGCCAAGAGACCCAGTACTTC. Its translation: CASSTHLSVGQETQYF.

Concerning this clonotype itself: A read error may account for a junction end that differs from germline. The V call is TRBV2, the J call TRBJ2-6; no clear D. The CDR3 totals 14 residues. In germline, CDR1 is SNHLY, CDR2 FYNNEI. In DNA form, the CDR3 reads TGTGCCAGCAAGGGCTCCTCTGGGACCAACGTCCTGACTTTC. As protein: CASKGSSGTNVLTF.

The rearrangement uses TRBV20-1 and TRBJ2-5; TRBD1 matches 7 bases. This CDR3 region has 13 residues. V lost 6 bases, J lost 3 bases, and 7 bases stayed unmatched. The germline V gene has CDR1 DFQATT and CDR2 SNEGSKA (reference sequence). The CDR3 DNA is TGCAGTGCCAAGGGACAGCTTAAAGAGACCCAGTACTTC. It translates to CSAKGQLKETQYF.